Listed below are T cell receptor beta chains from one sample, sequenced in a study of shared clonotypes between healthy human individuals. TCRdb's table, derived via immunoSEQ multiplex PCR, lists solely in-frame clones and lacks some. The data contain approximately 980,000 clones, over 75% of them singletons. Sequencing used memory CD4+ T cells sorted from blood. The receptors were sampled from a man aged 18 to 30 in good health. The CDR3 runs from the conserved cysteine through the conserved F or W. D genes are given only for firm matches. Where a row states a size, it is once, few, many or the class of an expanded clone; other rows omit it.

v_call	d_call	clone_size	j_call	cdr3_aa	cdr3_nt
TRBV5-4	NA	NA	TRBJ1-4	CASRPSGHPGEKLFF	TGTGCCAGCAGACCCTCTGGACACCCCGGAGAAAAACTGTTTTTT
TRBV4-3	NA	NA	TRBJ1-4	CASSQDSGIQGEKLFF	TGCGCCAGCAGCCAAGATTCGGGTATACAGGGCGAAAAACTGTTTTTT
TRBV2	NA	NA	TRBJ1-2	CASKSIQGGGYTF	TGTGCCAGCAAAAGCATTCAGGGTGGTGGCTACACCTTC
TRBV16	TRBD1	NA	TRBJ1-1	CASSQAGTGNTEAFF	TGTGCCAGCAGCCAAGCTGGGACAGGAAACACTGAAGCTTTCTTT
TRBV5-1	NA	NA	TRBJ1-2	CASSPEDGFYGYTF	TGCGCCAGCAGCCCAGAGGACGGGTTCTATGGCTACACCTTC
TRBV19	NA	once	TRBJ1-1	CASSIQMNTEAFF	TGTGCCAGTAGTATTCAGATGAACACTGAAGCTTTCTTT
TRBV7-9	NA	NA	TRBJ2-7	CASSLNSISYEQYF	TGTGCCAGCAGCTTGAACAGCATCTCCTACGAGCAGTACTTC
TRBV5-1	NA	many	TRBJ1-5	CASSLEGSNNQPQHF	TGCGCCAGCAGCTTGGAGGGGAGCAACAATCAGCCCCAGCATTTT
TRBV14	TRBD2	NA	TRBJ2-2	CASSPVAGVGAGELFF	TGTGCCAGCAGCCCCGTAGCGGGAGTTGGGGCCGGGGAGCTGTTTTTT
TRBV5-4	NA	NA	TRBJ2-1	CASSLGLPVFNEQFF	TGTGCCAGCAGCTTGGGTTTACCAGTTTTCAATGAGCAGTTCTTC
TRBV30	NA	NA	TRBJ1-3	CAWEDNPRNTIYF	TGTGCCTGGGAGGACAATCCCAGAAACACCATATATTTT
TRBV27	TRBD1	NA	TRBJ1-5	CASRPKSDRVSNQPQHF	TGTGCCAGCAGGCCCAAGTCAGACAGGGTTAGCAATCAGCCCCAGCATTTT
TRBV19	TRBD1	NA	TRBJ2-2	CASSMGTVANTGELFF	TGTGCCAGTAGTATGGGGACAGTTGCGAACACCGGGGAGCTGTTTTTT
TRBV10-2	TRBD1	NA	TRBJ1-4	CASSELGQGAREKLFF	TGCGCCAGCAGTGAGCTTGGGCAGGGGGCTCGTGAAAAACTGTTTTTT
TRBV6-5	TRBD1	few	TRBJ1-1	CASSLRQGSEAFF	TGTGCCAGCAGTTTACGACAGGGCTCTGAAGCTTTCTTT
TRBV30	TRBD2	NA	TRBJ2-1	CAWRGLAGAPPFF	TGTGCCTGGAGGGGACTAGCGGGAGCTCCCCCGTTCTTC
TRBV2	TRBD1	NA	TRBJ1-2	CASSGTGSYGYTF	TGTGCCAGCAGCGGGACAGGGAGTTATGGCTACACCTTC
TRBV4-2	TRBD1	NA	TRBJ2-7	CASSRTSGTGDGEQYF	TGTGCCAGCAGCCGGACCTCCGGGACAGGGGACGGCGAGCAGTACTTC
TRBV28	NA	NA	TRBJ2-3	CASTEQTFGFSSDTQYF	TGTGCCAGCACCGAACAAACTTTTGGGTTTTCCTCCGATACGCAGTATTTT
TRBV4-1	TRBD1	NA	TRBJ2-5	CASRDGTGKDQTQYF	TGCGCCAGCAGGGACGGGACAGGGAAGGACCAGACCCAGTACTTC
TRBV6-1	NA	NA	TRBJ1-1	CASSEMGVNTEAFF	TGTGCCAGCAGTGAAATGGGGGTGAACACTGAAGCTTTCTTT
TRBV30	NA	NA	TRBJ1-6	CAWSPGRYNSPLHF	TGTGCCTGGTCCCCGGGACGGTATAATTCACCCCTCCACTTT
TRBV18	NA	NA	TRBJ1-1	CASSRMTVGAEAFF	TGTGCCAGCTCACGCATGACAGTGGGGGCTGAAGCTTTCTTT
TRBV7-8	NA	NA	TRBJ2-1	CASSAGTLSSYNEQFF	TGTGCCAGCAGCGCCGGGACCTTAAGCTCCTACAATGAGCAGTTCTTC
TRBV2	NA	NA	TRBJ2-5	CASRERWGGETQYF	TGTGCCAGCAGGGAAAGGTGGGGCGGGGAGACCCAGTACTTC
TRBV4-1	NA	NA	TRBJ2-7	CASSQEGRFTLYEQYF	TGCGCCAGCAGCCAAGAAGGCAGATTTACCCTCTACGAGCAGTACTTC
TRBV4-3	NA	NA	TRBJ1-2	CASSQDPGYGYTF	TGCGCCAGCAGCCAAGATCCGGGATACGGCTACACCTTC
TRBV15	NA	NA	TRBJ1-1	CATSRGRDSTEAFF	TGTGCCACCAGCAGAGGACGAGACAGTACTGAAGCTTTCTTT
TRBV10-3	NA	NA	TRBJ1-6	CAISELGSPLHF	TGTGCCATCAGTGAGTTAGGCTCACCCCTCCACTTT
TRBV2	NA	NA	TRBJ1-6	CASSDVLQGSPLHF	TGTGCCAGCAGTGATGTGTTGCAGGGTTCACCCCTCCACTTT
TRBV5-1	NA	NA	TRBJ2-7	CASSLDSPSSYEQYF	TGCGCCAGCAGCTTGGATTCACCGAGCTCCTACGAGCAGTACTTC
TRBV6-5	NA	NA	TRBJ1-2	CASSYSGQGTNYGYTF	TGTGCCAGCAGTTACTCGGGCCAGGGTACCAACTATGGCTACACCTTC
TRBV30	NA	NA	TRBJ2-1	CAWTYGNEQFF	TGTGCCTGGACATACGGCAATGAGCAGTTCTTC
TRBV30	NA	once	TRBJ1-2	CAWSSDAYYGYTF	TGTGCCTGGAGCTCCGACGCTTACTATGGCTACACCTTC
TRBV6-1	NA	NA	TRBJ1-2	CASSGGEGRANYGYTF	TGTGCCAGCAGTGGGGGGGAAGGGAGAGCTAACTATGGCTACACCTTC
TRBV25-1	TRBD1	few	TRBJ1-2	CASLQGVGYGYTF	TGTGCCAGCTTACAGGGGGTGGGCTATGGCTACACCTTC
TRBV9	NA	NA	TRBJ1-5	CASSKGQNSNQPQHF	TGTGCCAGCAGCAAGGGACAAAATAGCAATCAGCCCCAGCATTTT
TRBV4-1	TRBD2	once	TRBJ2-1	CASSHLSGGKTNNEQFF	TGCGCCAGCAGCCATCTGAGCGGGGGTAAAACCAACAATGAGCAGTTCTTC
TRBV5-1	TRBD1	NA	TRBJ2-7	CASRIGTGESRYYF	TGCGCCAGCAGGATCGGGACAGGGGAGTCGCGATATTACTTC
TRBV6-6	NA	once	TRBJ1-5	CASRQTDGNQPQHF	TGTGCCAGCAGACAGACGGACGGGAATCAGCCCCAGCATTTT
TRBV7-9	NA	NA	TRBJ2-3	CASSLSGLDTQYF	TGTGCCAGCAGCTTGAGTGGATTAGATACGCAGTATTTT
TRBV4-1	NA	NA	TRBJ2-1	CASSQGSSGSSYNEQFF	TGCGCCAGCAGCCAAGGAAGTAGCGGAAGCTCCTACAATGAGCAGTTCTTC
TRBV27	NA	NA	TRBJ2-5	CASSYEETQYF	TGTGCCAGCAGTTACGAAGAGACCCAGTACTTC
TRBV15	NA	NA	TRBJ1-4	CATSRALNEKLFF	TGTGCCACCAGCAGGGCCCTCAATGAAAAACTGTTTTTT
TRBV6-1	NA	NA	TRBJ1-1	CASSDNWVAKAAEAFF	TGTGCCAGCAGTGACAATTGGGTCGCAAAGGCAGCAGAAGCTTTCTTT